Below are 32 T cell receptor beta chains sequenced from a single sample in a study of T cells in Graves' hyperthyroidism and ophthalmopathy. Amplification yielded TCR beta CDR3 regions, with RNA transcripts as the source. The HTBI primer set served for first-round RT-PCR of the TCR CDR3. A single record per CDR3 protein comes from TCRdb applying MiXCR to the multiplex PCR reads. The sample has approximately 530,000 distinct CDR3 sequences, just under 20% seen once. Sequenced: blood. The receptor source for this set is a man aged 40-50 years with Graves' ophthalmopathy.

The chain employs TRBV30 and TRBJ1-1; D may be TRBD1 (6 bases). Trimming shortened V by 3 bases and J by 3 bases, and 20 bases separated the two germline ends. Germline V lookup: CDR1 GTSNPN, CDR2 SVGIG (reference sequence). CDR3 length: 16 residues. DNA of the CDR3: TGTGCCTGGAGCCGAAAACAGGGACTGGGGCACACTGAAGCTTTCTTT. Translating it yields CAWSRKQGLGHTEAFF.

This clonotype appeared many times. The chain recombines TRBV20-1 with TRBJ2-3, with D possibly TRBD1 on 6 matching bases. From germline, CDR1 is DFQATT and CDR2 SNEGSKA (reference sequence). V lost 3 bases and J lost 2, with 12 bases in between. The CDR3 runs to 14 residues. The CDR3 DNA sequence: TGCAGTGCTAGTGGTGGGGGCTACACAGATACGCAGTATTTT. This codes for CSASGGGYTDTQYF.

This clonotype was recorded a few times. The chain links TRBV20-1 to TRBJ1-5; 7 bases match TRBD1. Germline V gene lookup returns CDR1 DFQATT and CDR2 SNEGSKA (reference sequence). The J segment lost 7 bases and the V segment lost 5 bases, leaving 17 bases of the junction unmatched. CDR3 length: 16 residues. CDR3 sequence reads: CSAHWAGVRGGQPQHF. Written as DNA, the CDR3 is TGCAGTGCTCACTGGGCTGGGGTAAGAGGGGGCCAGCCCCAGCATTTT.

This clonotype was observed at least ten times. V usage is TRBV3-1 and J usage is TRBJ2-5, with 8 bases matching TRBD2. Germline assignment: CDR1 LGHDT and CDR2 YNNKEL (reference sequence). The CDR3 runs to 17 residues. V shed 4 bases, J shed 5 bases, and the junction held 15 bases outside the gene matches. The CDR3 loop reads CASSPPQRGQPPETQYF. The CDR3 DNA reads as TGTGCCAGCAGCCCCCCCCAGCGGGGGCAACCCCCTGAGACCCAGTACTTC.

This chain connects TRBV12-3 or TRBV12-4 to TRBJ1-1; a weak D match, TRBD1 (5 bases). This CDR3 is built from 15 residues. V gave up 4 bases and J gave up 1 base, with 13 bases separating them. The CDR3 nucleotides read TGTGCCAGCAGTTACGCCGGGGGTCGGAACACTGAAGCTTTCTTT. This gives the protein CASSYAGGRNTEAFF.

The chain combines TRBV19 with TRBJ1-2; D is possibly TRBD1 (6 bases). Germline loops: CDR1 LNHDA, CDR2 SQIVND (reference sequence). The V end lost 3 bases, the J end lost 1 base, and 15 bases lay between the germline ends. The CDR3 runs to 16 residues. The CDR3 spells CASSIGSTGNNYGYTF. CDR3 nucleotides: TGTGCCAGTAGTATTGGGTCGACAGGAAATAACTATGGCTACACCTTC.

The chain employs TRBV6-2 or TRBV6-3 and TRBJ2-1, with TRBD2 matching over 10 bases. This CDR3 is built from 16 residues. J lost 7 bases, V lost 0 bases, and 6 bases had no gene match. Germline V gene lookup returns CDR1 MNHEY and CDR2 SVGEGT. The CDR3 is CASSYSTAGGPNEQFF. CDR3 nucleotide sequence: TGTGCCAGCAGTTACTCGACAGCGGGAGGGCCGAATGAGCAGTTCTTC.

In its sample, this clonotype was seen many times. In DNA, the CDR3 is TGTGCCAGCAGTTACCGGACTCTCACAGATACGCAGTATTTT. Translation: CASSYRTLTDTQYF. This chain links TRBV6-2 or TRBV6-3 with TRBJ2-3; maybe TRBD2 (5 bases). Germline CDR1 reads MNHEY; CDR2 reads SVGEGT. V shed 2 bases and J shed 2 bases, with 8 bases lying between them. The CDR3 is made up of 14 amino acids.

The genes are TRBV28 and TRBJ2-3; 9 positions agree with TRBD1. Germline V gives CDR1 MDHEN, CDR2 SYDVKM. The CDR3 runs to 15 residues. With V trimmed by 6 bases and J by 3 bases, 7 bases remained unmatched. CDR3 bases: TGTGCCAGCAGCCGCCGGGACAGGGAGACAGATACGCAGTATTTT. This sequence encodes CASSRRDRETDTQYF.

V is TRBV20-1 and J is TRBJ2-7; possible D gene TRBD1, 6 bases. Trimming took 3 bases from V and 6 from J, leaving 18 bases between them. CDR3 length equals 14 residues. The germline CDR1 and CDR2 sequences are DFQATT and SNEGSKA (reference sequence). DNA of the CDR3: TGCAGTGCTAGTCTTCCAGGGGATCCGCTCGAGCAGTACTTC. Translation: CSASLPGDPLEQYF.

This clonotype was seen a few times. V usage is TRBV14 and J usage is TRBJ1-2; D remains unclear. The CDR3 has 13 residues. The germline V and J ends were trimmed by 3 bases and 7 bases, with 12 bases remaining between them. Per germline, CDR1 SGHDN and CDR2 FVKESK. The CDR3 DNA is TGTGCCAGCAGCCATCCCCTGGGAGCTGGCTACACCTTC. Protein: CASSHPLGAGYTF.

In this sample, this clonotype turned up many times. The rearrangement uses TRBV12-3 or TRBV12-4 and TRBJ1-4; 9 bases match TRBD1. The CDR3 sequence is 15 residues long. The junction had 8 bases not matched to a gene; V was cut back by 6 bases and J by 6 bases. The CDR3 loop is CASSMSRTGDEKLFF. DNA of the CDR3: TGTGCCAGCAGCATGTCCCGGACAGGGGATGAAAAACTGTTTTTT.

The V gene is TRBV4-1, the J gene TRBJ2-7; TRBD1 matches 9 bases. This CDR3 is 16 amino acids long. V trimming: 6 bases; J trimming: 1 base; junction bases outside the gene matches: 10. From germline, CDR1 is MGHRA and CDR2 YSYEKL. The CDR3 nucleotides are TGCGCCAGCAGACCCGCCGGGACAGGGACTTCCTACGAGCAGTACTTC. Protein: CASRPAGTGTSYEQYF.

Note on this clonotype: A much larger clonotype is one base distant, so this may be a read error. The chain joins TRBV4-1 to TRBJ2-5; 7 nucleotides line up with TRBD2. Germline V CDR1 and CDR2: MGHRA, YSYEKL. The CDR3 runs 16 residues. In DNA, the CDR3 is TGCGCCAGCGGCCAAGGGAGTGGACTAGGGCAAGAGACCCAGTACTTC. It codes for CASGQGSGLGQETQYF.

This clonotype was observed at least ten times. The J gene is TRBJ1-5, the V gene TRBV12-3 or TRBV12-4, with TRBD1 as a possible D gene (6 bases). The CDR3 covers 15 residues. Trimming removed 8 bases from V and 2 bases from J, with 16 bases in between. CDR3 sequence (DNA): TGTGCCAGCTGCTTACAGGGCCCCGGCAATCAGCCCCAGCATTTT. This codes for CASCLQGPGNQPQHF.

The chain links TRBV28 to TRBJ2-1; D remains unclear. V lost 2 bases and J 9 bases, leaving 20 bases between the germline ends. Germline assignment: CDR1 MDHEN and CDR2 SYDVKM. The CDR3 has 16 residues. The CDR3 DNA follows: TGTGCCAGCAGTTTAGAAGGGTGGGCTGGCATCAGTGAGCAGTTCTTC. Translation gives CASSLEGWAGISEQFF.

This clonotype was counted at least ten times. This chain connects TRBV11-2 to TRBJ2-7; no firm D call. The ends were cut back, 4 bases at V and 4 bases at J, with 11 bases in the middle. The germline CDR1 and CDR2 sequences are SGHAT and FQNNGV. This CDR3 has 13 amino acids. The CDR3 sequence is CASSSHSRYEQYF. CDR3 nucleotides: TGTGCCAGCAGCTCTCACTCGAGGTACGAGCAGTACTTC.

The chain links TRBV20-1 to TRBJ1-2, with 7 positions matching TRBD1. The CDR3 has 12 amino acids. Germline V gene lookup returns CDR1 DFQATT and CDR2 SNEGSKA (reference sequence). The junction had 5 bases not matched to a gene; V was cut back by 6 bases and J by 4 bases. The CDR3 sequence is CSAGGQIYGYTF. In DNA, the CDR3 is TGCAGTGCAGGGGGACAGATCTATGGCTACACCTTC.

The V gene is TRBV14, the J gene TRBJ2-7; D gene ambiguous. This CDR3 region has 13 residues. CDR1 is SGHDN and CDR2 is FVKESK in the germline V gene. V gave up 2 bases and J gave up 1 base, with 6 bases separating them. CDR3 sequence (DNA): TGTGCCAGCAGCCAACCGGATTCCTACGAGCAGTACTTC. Translated, it gives CASSQPDSYEQYF.

This clonotype showed up just a few times. The chain employs TRBV12-5 and TRBJ1-4, with a possible D match to TRBD1 (6 bases). The CDR3 loop spans 14 amino acids. V was trimmed by 6 bases and J by 7 bases, leaving 15 bases between them. Germline V gives CDR1 LGHNT, CDR2 FRNRAP. This CDR3 reads CASGRDSGVEKLFF. The CDR3 DNA reads TGTGCTAGTGGACGGGACTCAGGGGTTGAAAAACTGTTTTTT.

This clonotype showed up just a few times. This chain uses TRBV2 with TRBJ2-3; D unclear. The CDR3 has 12 residues. Germline values: CDR1 SNHLY, CDR2 FYNNEI. The V and J ends lost 5 bases and 7 bases respectively, with 10 bases between them. CDR3 DNA: TGTGCCAGCAGTTCTTCTGGGAATACGCAGTATTTT. Its translation is CASSSSGNTQYF. The full variable domain, with the rest looked up from reference TRBV2 and TRBJ2-3, is EPEVTQTPSHQVTQMGQEVILRCVPISNHLYFYWYRQILGQKVEFLVSFYNNEISEKSEIFDDQFSVERPDGSNFTLKIRSTKLEDSAMYFCASSSSGNTQYFGPGTRLTVL.

Comments on this clonotype: A much larger clonotype is one base distant, so this may be a read error. The J gene is TRBJ1-4, the V gene TRBV30; D is unresolved. Germline V lookup: CDR1 GTSNPN, CDR2 SVGIG (reference sequence). This CDR3 spans 14 amino acids. CDR3 in DNA: TGTGCCCGGAGTGTTGGTGGGTTGGATGAAAAACTGTTTTTT. It translates to CARSVGGLDEKLFF. Looking up the rest from reference TRBV30 and TRBJ1-4 gives the full variable domain: SQTIHQWPATLVQPVGSPLSLECTVEGTSNPNLYWYRQAAGRGLQLLFYSVGIGQISSEVPQNLSASRPQDRQFILSSKKLLLSDSGFYLCARSVGGLDEKLFFGSGTQLSVL.

V usage is TRBV7-9 and J usage is TRBJ1-3; TRBD1 might be the D (6 bases). The V end lost 2 bases, the J end lost 0 bases, and 14 bases lay between the germline ends. Germline V gene sequence: CDR1 SEHNR, CDR2 FQNEAQ (reference sequence). The CDR3 has 17 amino acids. Here the CDR3 DNA reads TGTGCCAGCAGCTTAAATAGCCGGGACAACTCTGGAAACACCATATATTTT. Translation gives CASSLNSRDNSGNTIYF.

The chain employs TRBV11-2 and TRBJ1-2; 7 positions match TRBD1. Looked up from germline, CDR1 is SGHAT and CDR2 is FQNNGV. J lost 4 bases, V lost 6 bases, and 11 bases had no gene match. The CDR3 is made up of 15 amino acids. The DNA for the CDR3 is TGTGCCAGCAGTCACTACAGGGGCGATGGCTATGGCTACACCTTC. Its translation: CASSHYRGDGYGYTF.

About this clonotype itself: This may be a read error: a much more frequent sequence differs by one nucleotide. The CDR3 carries no conserved terminal phenylalanine or tryptophan, so it likely arises from a read error. The chain combines TRBV13 with TRBJ2-3; D perhaps matches TRBD2 (6 bases). This CDR3 region has 13 residues. V was cut by 5 bases and J by 6 bases, with 12 bases left in between. CDR1 and CDR2 (germline): PRHDT, FYEKMQ (reference sequence). The CDR3 reads CASSPEGGDTQYS. The CDR3 bases are TGTGCCAGCAGCCCAGAAGGAGGGGATACGCAGTATTCT.

This clonotype has more than one count but fewer than ten. The J gene is TRBJ2-1, the V gene TRBV11-2; TRBD2 matches at 10 bases. From germline, CDR1 is SGHAT and CDR2 FQNNGV. CDR3 size: 16 residues. With 3 bases clipped from V and 10 bases from J, the junction kept 12 bases outside the gene matches. The CDR3 here is CASSFGLGLASGEQFF. In DNA form, the CDR3 reads TGTGCCAGCAGCTTTGGTCTGGGACTAGCGTCGGGGGAGCAGTTCTTC.

This clonotype came up many times. One junction end disagrees with the germline gene, perhaps due to a read error. The chain has TRBV9 and TRBJ2-7; 8 bases line up with TRBD1. The germline V gene encodes CDR1 SGDLS and CDR2 YYNGEE. The CDR3 runs 14 residues. The CDR3 region has the DNA TGCGCCAGCAGCGTGGGGACAGGAGTCTACGAGCAGTACTTC. This encodes CASSVGTGVYEQYF.

This clonotype was observed a few times. The V gene is TRBV10-3, the J gene TRBJ2-7; 10 bases agree with TRBD2. Per germline, CDR1 ENHRY and CDR2 SYGVKD. CDR3 length: 16 residues. The V gene end was trimmed by 3 bases and the J gene end by 0 bases; junction bases not matched to a gene: 5. The CDR3 sequence: CAISDPSGGLSYEQYF. The CDR3 DNA reads as TGTGCCATCAGTGACCCTAGCGGGGGCCTCTCCTACGAGCAGTACTTC.

This clonotype was seen ten or more times. The J gene is TRBJ1-1, the V gene TRBV5-1, with D tentatively TRBD1 (5 bases). Between the trimmed V and J ends, which lost 0 bases and 1 base, there was a span of 16 bases. This CDR3 comprises 17 residues. Germline V gene sequence: CDR1 SGHRS, CDR2 YFSETQ. The CDR3 spells CASSLDLWDRPNTEAFF. CDR3 DNA sequence: TGCGCCAGCAGCTTGGATCTTTGGGACCGACCGAACACTGAAGCTTTCTTT.

CDR3 in DNA: TGTGCCAGCAGCGGGACTAGCGGGATCGGCTACAATGAGCAGTTCTTC. It translates to CASSGTSGIGYNEQFF. The chain has TRBV12-3 or TRBV12-4 and TRBJ2-1; 13 bases are shared with TRBD2. The length of the CDR3 is 16 residues. Trimming cost V 6 bases and J 3 bases; bases outside gene matches: 5.

The J gene is TRBJ2-5, the V gene TRBV9, with D possibly TRBD1 on 6 matching bases. The germline CDR1 and CDR2 sequences are SGDLS and YYNGEE. This CDR3 spans 15 amino acids. The V end lost 3 bases, the J end lost 1 base, and 13 bases lay between the germline ends. Here the CDR3 reads CASSARNRAQETQYF. CDR3 nucleotides: TGTGCCAGCAGCGCCAGGAACAGGGCCCAAGAGACCCAGTACTTC.

This clonotype was seen only a few times. The rearrangement uses TRBV9 and TRBJ1-1; D remains unclear. This CDR3 is 14 amino acids long. V shed 6 bases and J shed 2 bases, with 14 bases lying between them. Germline V CDR1 and CDR2: SGDLS, YYNGEE. The CDR3 loop is CASTREVGNTEAFF. DNA of the CDR3: TGTGCCAGCACTCGGGAAGTGGGAAACACTGAAGCTTTCTTT.